A single TCR beta chain is shown here with its context. No antigen is known for it. Germline CDR1 reads SNHLY; CDR2 reads FYNNEI. V shed 6 bases and J shed 1 base, with 12 bases lying between them. The CDR3 extends over 14 amino acids. The sample comes from a study of shared clonotypes between healthy human individuals. Study in general: The plates for each donor numbered three CD4 naive, three CD4 memory, two CD8 naive and one CD8 memory.

Measured with immunoSEQ multiplex PCR; TCRdb has only the in-frame clones, and not every one. Among about 2.1 million clones listed, just under 95% were seen once. General study results and limits: Compared with clonotypes that all four donors shared, non-shared clonotypes had lower generation probabilities. Larger richness was generally estimated for naive than memory subsets. Inspection by rarefaction showed sorted-subset sequencing to be incomplete despite large depth.

Only CD45RO-negative cells positively selected for CCR7 counted as naive CD8 cells, so terminally differentiated effector memory CD45RA+ cells were excluded. Sequenced input: naive CD8+ T cells from PBMCs. The chain uses TRBV2 and TRBJ1-1, with a tentative D call TRBD1 (6 bases). The receptor was derived from a man younger than 30 in good health. Some clones in this sample may be carry-over from other donors' samples. CDR3 amino acids: CASSRTETNTEAFF. In nucleotides, the CDR3 is TGTGCCAGCAGCCGGACAGAGACGAACACTGAAGCTTTCTTT.